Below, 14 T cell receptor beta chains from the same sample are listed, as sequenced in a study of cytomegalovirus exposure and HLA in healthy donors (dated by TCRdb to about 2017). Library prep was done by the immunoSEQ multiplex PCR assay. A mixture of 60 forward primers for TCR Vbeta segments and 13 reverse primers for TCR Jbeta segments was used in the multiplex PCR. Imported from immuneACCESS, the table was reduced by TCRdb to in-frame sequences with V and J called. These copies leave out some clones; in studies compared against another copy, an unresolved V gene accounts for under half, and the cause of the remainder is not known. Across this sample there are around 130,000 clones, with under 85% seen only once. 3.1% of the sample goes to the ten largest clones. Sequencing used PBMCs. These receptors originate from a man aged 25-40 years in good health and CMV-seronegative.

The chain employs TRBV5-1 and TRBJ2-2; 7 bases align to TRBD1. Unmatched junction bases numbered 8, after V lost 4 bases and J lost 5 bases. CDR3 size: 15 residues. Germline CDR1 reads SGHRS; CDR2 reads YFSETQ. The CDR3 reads CASSVSTGRTGELFF. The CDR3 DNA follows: TGCGCCAGCAGCGTATCGACAGGGCGGACCGGGGAGCTGTTTTTT. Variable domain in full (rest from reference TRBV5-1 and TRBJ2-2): KAGVTQTPRYLIKTRGQQVTLSCSPISGHRSVSWYQQTPGQGLQFLFEYFSETQRNKGNFPGRFSGRQFSNSRSEMNVSTLELGDSALYLCASSVSTGRTGELFFGEGSRLTVL.

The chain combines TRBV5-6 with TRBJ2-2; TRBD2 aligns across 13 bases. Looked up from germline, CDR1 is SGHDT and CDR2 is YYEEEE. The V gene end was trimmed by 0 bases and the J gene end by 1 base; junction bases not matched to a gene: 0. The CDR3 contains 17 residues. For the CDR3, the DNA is TGTGCCAGCAGCTTGGGACTAGCGGGAGGGAACACCGGGGAGCTGTTTTTT. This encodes CASSLGLAGGNTGELFF. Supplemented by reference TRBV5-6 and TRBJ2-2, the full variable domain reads DAGVTQSPTHLIKTRGQQVTLRCSPKSGHDTVSWYQQALGQGPQFIFQYYEEEERQRGNFPDRFSGHQFPNYSSELNVNALLLGDSALYLCASSLGLAGGNTGELFFGEGSRLTVL.

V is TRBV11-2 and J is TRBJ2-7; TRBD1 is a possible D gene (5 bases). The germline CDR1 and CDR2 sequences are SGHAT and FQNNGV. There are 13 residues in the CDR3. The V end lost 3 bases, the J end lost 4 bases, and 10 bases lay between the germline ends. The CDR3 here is CASSFFDRYEQYF. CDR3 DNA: TGTGCCAGCAGCTTCTTCGACAGATACGAGCAGTACTTC.

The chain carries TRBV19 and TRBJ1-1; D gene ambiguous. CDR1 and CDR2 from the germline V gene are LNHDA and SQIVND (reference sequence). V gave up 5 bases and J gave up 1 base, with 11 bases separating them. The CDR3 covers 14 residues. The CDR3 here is CASSLASENTEAFF. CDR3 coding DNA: TGTGCCAGTAGTCTGGCCAGCGAGAACACTGAAGCTTTCTTT.

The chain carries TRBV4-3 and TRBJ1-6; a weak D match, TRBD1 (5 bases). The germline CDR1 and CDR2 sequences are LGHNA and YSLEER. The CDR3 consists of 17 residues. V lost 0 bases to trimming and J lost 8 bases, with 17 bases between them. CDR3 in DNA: TGCGCCAGCAGCCAAGAAAGGGGAACGTATTCTTATTCACCCCTCCACTTT. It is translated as CASSQERGTYSYSPLHF.

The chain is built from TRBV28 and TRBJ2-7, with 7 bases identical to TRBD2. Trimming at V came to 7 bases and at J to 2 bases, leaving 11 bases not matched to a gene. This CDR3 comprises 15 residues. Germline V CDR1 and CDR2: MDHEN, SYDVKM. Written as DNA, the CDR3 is TGTGCCAGCACGGATCAGCGGGAACCTACCTACGAGCAGTACTTC. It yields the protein CASTDQREPTYEQYF. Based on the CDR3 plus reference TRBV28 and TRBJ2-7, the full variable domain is DVKVTQSSRYLVKRTGEKVFLECVQDMDHENMFWYRQDPGLGLRLIYFSYDVKMKEKGDIPEGYSVSREKKERFSLILESASTNQTSMYLCASTDQREPTYEQYFGPGTRLTVT.

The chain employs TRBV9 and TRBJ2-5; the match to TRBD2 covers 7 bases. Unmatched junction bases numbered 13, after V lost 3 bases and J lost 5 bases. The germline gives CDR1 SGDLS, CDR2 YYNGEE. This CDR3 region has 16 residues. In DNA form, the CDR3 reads TGTGCCAGCAGCGAGCGGGACTCTATACCGTCGGAGACCCAGTACTTC. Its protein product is CASSERDSIPSETQYF.

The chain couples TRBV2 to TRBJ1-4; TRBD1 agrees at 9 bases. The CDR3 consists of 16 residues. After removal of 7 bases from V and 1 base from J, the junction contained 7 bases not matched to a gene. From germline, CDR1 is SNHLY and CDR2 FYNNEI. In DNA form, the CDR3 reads TGTGCCAGCACCCCCAGACAGGGGGGAACTAATGAAAAACTGTTTTTT. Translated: CASTPRQGGTNEKLFF.

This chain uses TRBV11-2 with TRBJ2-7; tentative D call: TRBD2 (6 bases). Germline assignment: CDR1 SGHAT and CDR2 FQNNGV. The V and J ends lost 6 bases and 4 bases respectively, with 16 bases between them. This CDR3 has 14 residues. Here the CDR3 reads CASRTSTSLYEQYF. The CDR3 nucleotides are TGTGCCAGCAGGACTAGTACAAGCCTATACGAGCAGTACTTC.

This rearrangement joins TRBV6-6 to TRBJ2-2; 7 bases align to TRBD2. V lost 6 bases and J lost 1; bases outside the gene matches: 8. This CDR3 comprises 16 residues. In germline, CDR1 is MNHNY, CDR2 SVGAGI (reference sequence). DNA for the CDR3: TGTGCCAGCAGGGCATTATGGGGGGGGAACACCGGGGAGCTGTTTTTT. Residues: CASRALWGGNTGELFF.

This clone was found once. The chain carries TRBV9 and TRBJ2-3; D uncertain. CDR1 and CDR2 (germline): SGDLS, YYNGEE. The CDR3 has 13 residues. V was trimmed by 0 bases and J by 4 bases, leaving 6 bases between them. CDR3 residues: CASSVDLSDTQYF. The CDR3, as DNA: TGTGCCAGCAGCGTAGACTTGTCAGATACGCAGTATTTT.

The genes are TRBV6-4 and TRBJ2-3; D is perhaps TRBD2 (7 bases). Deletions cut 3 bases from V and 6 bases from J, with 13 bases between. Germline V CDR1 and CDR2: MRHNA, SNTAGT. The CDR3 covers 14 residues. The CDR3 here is CASSEGGPRDTQYF. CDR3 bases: TGTGCCAGCAGTGAGGGGGGGCCCCGCGATACGCAGTATTTT.

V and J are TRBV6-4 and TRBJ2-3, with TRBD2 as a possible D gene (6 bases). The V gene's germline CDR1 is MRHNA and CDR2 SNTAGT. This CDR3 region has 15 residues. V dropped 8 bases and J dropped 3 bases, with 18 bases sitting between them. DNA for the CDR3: TGTGCCAGCGTGGGGGGACGGTCGGAAACAGATACGCAGTATTTT. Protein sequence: CASVGGRSETDTQYF.

CDR3 sequence: CASSVMGQGETQYF. CDR3 bases: TGTGCCAGCAGCGTGATGGGACAGGGTGAGACCCAGTACTTC. The rearrangement joins TRBV7-6 to TRBJ2-5; TRBD1 agrees at 9 bases. The CDR3 is 14 residues long. Germline V gene sequence: CDR1 SGHVS, CDR2 FNYEAQ. V trimming: 5 bases; J trimming: 5 bases; junction bases outside the gene matches: 6. The full variable domain, rest sourced from reference TRBV7-6 and TRBJ2-5, is GAGVSQSPRYKVTKRGQDVALRCDPISGHVSLYWYRQALGQGPEFLTYFNYEAQQDKSGLPNDRFSAERPEGSISTLTIQRTEQRDSAMYRCASSVMGQGETQYFGPGTRLLVL.